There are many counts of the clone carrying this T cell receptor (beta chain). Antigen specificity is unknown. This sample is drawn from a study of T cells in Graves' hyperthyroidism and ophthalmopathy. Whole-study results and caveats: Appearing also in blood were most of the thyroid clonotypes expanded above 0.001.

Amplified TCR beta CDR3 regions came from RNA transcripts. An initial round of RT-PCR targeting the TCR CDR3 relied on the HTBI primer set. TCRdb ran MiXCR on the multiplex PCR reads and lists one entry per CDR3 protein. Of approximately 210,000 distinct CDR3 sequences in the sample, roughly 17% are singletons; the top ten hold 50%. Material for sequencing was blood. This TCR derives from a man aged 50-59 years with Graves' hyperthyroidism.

The CDR3 region is CASSLEAGATYEQYF. CDR3 DNA: TGTGCCAGCAGCTTAGAGGCAGGGGCGACCTACGAGCAGTACTTC. The V call is TRBV11-3, the J call TRBJ2-7; a weak D match, TRBD1 (6 bases). The CDR3 is 15 amino acids. Germline V gene sequence: CDR1 SGHNT, CDR2 YENEEA. Trimming pared 0 bases from V and 2 bases from J, leaving 11 bases between.